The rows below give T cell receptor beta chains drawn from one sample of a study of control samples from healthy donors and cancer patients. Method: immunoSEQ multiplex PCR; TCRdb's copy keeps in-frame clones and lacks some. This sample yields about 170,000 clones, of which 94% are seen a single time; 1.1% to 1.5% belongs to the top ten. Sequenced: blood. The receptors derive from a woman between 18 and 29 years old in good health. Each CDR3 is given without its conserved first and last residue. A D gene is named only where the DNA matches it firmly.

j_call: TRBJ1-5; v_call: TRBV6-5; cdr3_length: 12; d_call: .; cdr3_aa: ASKEKGQGQPQH
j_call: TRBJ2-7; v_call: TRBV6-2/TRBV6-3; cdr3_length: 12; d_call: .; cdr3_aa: ASSYTTSAYEQY
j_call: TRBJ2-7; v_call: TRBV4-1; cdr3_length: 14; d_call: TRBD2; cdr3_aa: ASSQGLAGWEYEQY
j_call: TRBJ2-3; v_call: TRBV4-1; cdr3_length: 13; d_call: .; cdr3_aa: ASSQQVASPDTQY
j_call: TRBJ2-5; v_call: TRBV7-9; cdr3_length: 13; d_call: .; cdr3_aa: ASSLPTLGRETQY
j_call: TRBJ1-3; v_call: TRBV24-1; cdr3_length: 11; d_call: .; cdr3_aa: ATLEFSGNTIY
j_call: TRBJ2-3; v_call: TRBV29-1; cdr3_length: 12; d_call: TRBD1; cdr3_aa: STGTGGYTDTQY
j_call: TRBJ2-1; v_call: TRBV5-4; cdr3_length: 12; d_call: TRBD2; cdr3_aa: ASSPLAGGPQQF
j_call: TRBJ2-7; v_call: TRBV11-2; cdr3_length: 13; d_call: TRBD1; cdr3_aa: ASSPPGQGIHEQY
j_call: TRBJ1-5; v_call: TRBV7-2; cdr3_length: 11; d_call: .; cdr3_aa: ASSLVPNQPQH
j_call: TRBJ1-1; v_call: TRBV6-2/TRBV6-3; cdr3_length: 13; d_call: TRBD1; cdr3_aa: ASSFYGTGVTEAF
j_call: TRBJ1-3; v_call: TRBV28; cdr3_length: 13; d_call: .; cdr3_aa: ASSTTRTGGNTIY
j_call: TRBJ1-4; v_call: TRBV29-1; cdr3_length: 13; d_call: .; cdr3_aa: SVEAGGPTNEKLF
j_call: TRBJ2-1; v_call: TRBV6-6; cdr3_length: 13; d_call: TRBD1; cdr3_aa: ASLSVGTVYNEQF
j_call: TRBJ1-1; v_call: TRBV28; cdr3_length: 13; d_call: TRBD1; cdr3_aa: ASSLGGQSYTEAF
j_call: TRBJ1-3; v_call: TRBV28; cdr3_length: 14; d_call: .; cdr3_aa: ASTPSGGLPGNTIY
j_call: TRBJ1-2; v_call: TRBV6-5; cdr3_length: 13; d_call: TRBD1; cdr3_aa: ASSYAGQGHYGYT
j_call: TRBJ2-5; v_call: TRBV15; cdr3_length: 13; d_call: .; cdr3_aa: ATSRDRGQQETQY
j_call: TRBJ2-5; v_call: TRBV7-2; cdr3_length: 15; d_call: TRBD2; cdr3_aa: ASSLGTSGGAGETQY
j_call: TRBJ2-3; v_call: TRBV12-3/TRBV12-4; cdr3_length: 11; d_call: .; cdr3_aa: ASSFGGMNTQY
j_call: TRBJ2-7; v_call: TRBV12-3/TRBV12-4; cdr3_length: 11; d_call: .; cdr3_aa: ASSLGLGSGQY
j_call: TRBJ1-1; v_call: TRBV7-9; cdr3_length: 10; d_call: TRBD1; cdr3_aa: ASSLLQGGAF
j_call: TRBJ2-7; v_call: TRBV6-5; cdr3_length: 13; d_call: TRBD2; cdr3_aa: ASSYSTSGIGEQY
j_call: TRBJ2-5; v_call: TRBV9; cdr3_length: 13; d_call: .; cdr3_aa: ASSVKVGHRETQY
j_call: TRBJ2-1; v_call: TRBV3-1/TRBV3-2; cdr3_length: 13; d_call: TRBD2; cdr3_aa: ASRLRLAGDNEQF
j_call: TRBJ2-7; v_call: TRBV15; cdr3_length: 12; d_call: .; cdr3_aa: ATSRDTETYEQY
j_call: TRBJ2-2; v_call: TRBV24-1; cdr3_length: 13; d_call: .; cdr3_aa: ATSLDDTNTGELF
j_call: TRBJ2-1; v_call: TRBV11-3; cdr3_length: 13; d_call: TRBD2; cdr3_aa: ASSLGLAGGGEQF
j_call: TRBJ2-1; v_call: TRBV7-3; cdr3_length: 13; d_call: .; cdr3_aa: ASSLRRGAVNEQF
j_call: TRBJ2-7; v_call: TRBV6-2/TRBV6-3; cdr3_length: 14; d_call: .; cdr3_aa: ASSSRWTSPPYEQY
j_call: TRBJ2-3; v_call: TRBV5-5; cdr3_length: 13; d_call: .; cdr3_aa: ASSLGRGVTDTQY
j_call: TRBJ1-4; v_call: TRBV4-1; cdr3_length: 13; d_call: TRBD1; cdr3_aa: ASSQGDRDREKLF
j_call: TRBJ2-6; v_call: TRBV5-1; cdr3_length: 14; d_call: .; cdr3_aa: ASSLGRNSGANVLT
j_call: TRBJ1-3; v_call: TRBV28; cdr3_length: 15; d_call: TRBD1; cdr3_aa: ASSLSTGAPSGNTIY
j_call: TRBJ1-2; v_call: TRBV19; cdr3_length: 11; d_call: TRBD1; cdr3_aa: ASSVTGGDGYT
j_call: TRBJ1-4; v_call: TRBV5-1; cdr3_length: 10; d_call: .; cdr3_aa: ASSGEGEKLF
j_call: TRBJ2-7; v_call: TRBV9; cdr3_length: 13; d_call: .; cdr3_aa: ASSVDGSNSYEQY
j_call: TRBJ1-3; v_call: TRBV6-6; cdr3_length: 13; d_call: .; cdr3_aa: ASSYLMASGNTIY
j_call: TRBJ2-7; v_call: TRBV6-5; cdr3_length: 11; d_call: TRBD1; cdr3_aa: ASRAGTGGEQY
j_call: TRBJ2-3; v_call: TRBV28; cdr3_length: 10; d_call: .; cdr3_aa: ASRRQSDTQY
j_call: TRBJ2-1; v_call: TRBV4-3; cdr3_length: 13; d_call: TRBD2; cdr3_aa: ASSPGTSGSFGQF
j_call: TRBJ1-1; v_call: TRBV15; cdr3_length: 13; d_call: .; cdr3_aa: ATSRDLGLDTEAF
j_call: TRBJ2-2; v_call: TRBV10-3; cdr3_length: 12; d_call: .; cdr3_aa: AISEEQAAGELF
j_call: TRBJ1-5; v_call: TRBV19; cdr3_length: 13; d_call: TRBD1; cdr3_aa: ASTPGQGWDQPQH
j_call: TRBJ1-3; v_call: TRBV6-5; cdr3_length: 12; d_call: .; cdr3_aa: ASRRSRERNTIY
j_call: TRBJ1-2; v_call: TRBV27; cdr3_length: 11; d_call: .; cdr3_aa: ASSLTSSYGYT
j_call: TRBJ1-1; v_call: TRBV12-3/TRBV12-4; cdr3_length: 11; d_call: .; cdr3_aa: ASSHTANTEAF
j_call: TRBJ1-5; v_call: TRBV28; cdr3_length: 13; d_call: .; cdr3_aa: ASSSGQLINQPQH
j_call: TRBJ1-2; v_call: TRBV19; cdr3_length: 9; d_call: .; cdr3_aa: ASSIANGYT
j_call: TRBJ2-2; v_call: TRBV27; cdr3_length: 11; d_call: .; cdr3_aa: ASSLANTGELF